This TCR beta chain derives from a study of blood T cell repertoires in COVID-19. Background on the study: Specimens from acute and convalescent COVID-19 originated in the United States, Italy and Spain. Sources were T cells, B-cell-depleted T cells, or PBMCs; the material itself was cDNA or gDNA.

Germline V lookup: CDR1 SGHRS, CDR2 YFSETQ. CDR3 size: 13 residues. V was cut by 2 bases and J by 4 bases, with 6 bases left in between. Enrollment of patients from Seattle took place during active infection, with longitudinal follow-up. The data were produced by immunoSEQ multiplex PCR, yet TCRdb's version contains in-frame clones alone and is incomplete. Here the sample spans 200,000 to 250,000 clones, approximately 81% being singletons. The gene calls are TRBV5-1 and TRBJ2-2; D may be TRBD1 (5 bases). The receptor's source is an elderly woman with COVID-19, enrolled during active disease. The sequenced sample was peripheral blood. The DNA of the CDR3 is TGCGCCAGCAGCTTTCAGGGCACCGGGGAGCTGTTTTTT. This translates into CASSFQGTGELFF.